What follows describes a single TCR beta chain. Its antigen is not known. This entry comes from a study of T cells in Graves' hyperthyroidism and ophthalmopathy. The overall study: Specimen type is peripheral blood, collected at initial diagnosis prior to any treatment.

Findings and limits, study-wide: Using 13 V-J features, a model discriminated ophthalmopathy from stable hyperthyroidism.

The CDR3 is 18 amino acids. Germline V gene sequence: CDR1 SGHNT, CDR2 YYREEE (reference sequence). V lost 5 bases to trimming and J lost 1 base; unmatched junction nucleotides: 15. Amplification of TCR beta CDR3 regions used RNA as the template. Primed by the HTBI set, a first-round RT-PCR was run on the TCR CDR3. TCRdb reanalysed the multiplex PCR reads using MiXCR and keeps one entry per CDR3 protein. Among some 510,000 distinct CDR3 sequences listed, around 20% were seen once. PBMCs came from 9 to 10 ml fresh peripheral blood. The sequenced material came from blood. The genes are TRBV5-4 and TRBJ2-7; TRBD2 agrees at 10 bases. This clonotype was obtained from a man aged 18 to 35 with Graves' hyperthyroidism. This chain's CDR3 is CASSLLGTSDIESYEQYF. The DNA for the CDR3 is TGTGCCAGCAGTCTTCTTGGGACTAGCGATATAGAATCCTACGAGCAGTACTTC.